This T cell receptor beta chain was captured by sequencing in a study of CD8+CD57+ T cells in acquired aplastic anemia. About the study: Average DNA yield from sorted CD4+ and CD8+ cells was 3.2 ug.

The authors sequenced patients whose flow cytometry had shown CD8+CD57+ cell expansion. Genomic DNA constituted the template upon which TCR beta VDJ and CDR3 profiling was performed. TCRdb recomputed calls from the reads with MiXCR, one row per CDR3 protein. This table has about 95,000 distinct CDR3 sequences, around 70% appearing once. Sequencing was performed on sorted CD4+, CD8+, or CD8+CD57+ T cells (not recorded which) from PBMCs. This receptor was taken from a human donor with aplastic anemia.

CDR3: CATSRELTVLTEAFF. The CDR3 bases are TGTGCCACCAGCAGAGAATTGACCGTACTGACTGAAGCTTTCTTT. This chain links TRBV15 with TRBJ1-1, with no clear D. The CDR3 sequence is 15 residues long. Germline assignment: CDR1 LNHNV and CDR2 YYDKDF (reference sequence). The V and J ends lost 0 bases and 5 bases respectively, with 13 bases between them. Combining the CDR3 with reference TRBV15 and TRBJ1-1 gives the whole variable domain DAMVIQNPRYQVTQFGKPVTLSCSQTLNHNVMYWYQQKSSQAPKLLFHYYDKDFNNEADTPDNFQSRRPNTSFCFLDIRSPGLGDTAMYLCATSRELTVLTEAFFGQGTRLTVV.